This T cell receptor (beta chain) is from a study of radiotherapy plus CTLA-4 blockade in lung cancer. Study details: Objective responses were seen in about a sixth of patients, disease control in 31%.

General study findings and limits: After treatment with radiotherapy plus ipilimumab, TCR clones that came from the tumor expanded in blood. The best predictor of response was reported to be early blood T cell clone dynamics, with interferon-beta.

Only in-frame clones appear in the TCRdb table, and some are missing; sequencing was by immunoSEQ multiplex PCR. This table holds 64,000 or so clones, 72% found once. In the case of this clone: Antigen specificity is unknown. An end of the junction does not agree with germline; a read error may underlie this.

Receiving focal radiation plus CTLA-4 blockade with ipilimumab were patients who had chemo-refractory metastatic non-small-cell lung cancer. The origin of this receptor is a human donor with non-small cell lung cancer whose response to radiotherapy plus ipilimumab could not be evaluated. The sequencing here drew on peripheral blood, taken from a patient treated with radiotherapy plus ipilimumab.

The CDR3 DNA reads as TGCGCCAGCAGCCGGTATGACTCTGGAAACACCATATATTTT. Translation: CASSRYDSGNTIYF. V is TRBV5-4 and J is TRBJ1-3; D not certain. Germline assignment: CDR1 SGHNT and CDR2 YYREEE (reference sequence). The CDR3 is 14 amino acids.